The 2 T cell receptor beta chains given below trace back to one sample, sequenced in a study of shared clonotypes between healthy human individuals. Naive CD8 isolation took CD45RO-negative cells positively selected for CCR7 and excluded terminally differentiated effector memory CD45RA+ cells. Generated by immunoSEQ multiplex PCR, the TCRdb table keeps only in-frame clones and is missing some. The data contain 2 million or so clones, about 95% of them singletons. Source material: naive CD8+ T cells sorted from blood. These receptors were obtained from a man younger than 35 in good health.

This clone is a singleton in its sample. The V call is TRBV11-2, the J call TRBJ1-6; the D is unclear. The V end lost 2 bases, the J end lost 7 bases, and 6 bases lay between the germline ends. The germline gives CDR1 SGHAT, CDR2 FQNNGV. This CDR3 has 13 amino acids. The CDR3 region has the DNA TGTGCCAGCAGCTTAAATGTGAATTCACCCCTCCACTTT. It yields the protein CASSLNVNSPLHF.

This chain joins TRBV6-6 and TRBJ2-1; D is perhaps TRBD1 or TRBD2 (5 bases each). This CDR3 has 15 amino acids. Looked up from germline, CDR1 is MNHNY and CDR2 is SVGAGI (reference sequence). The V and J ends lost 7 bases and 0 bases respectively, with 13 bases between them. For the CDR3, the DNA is TGTGCCAGCACTGAACTGGGGGTCTCCTACAATGAGCAGTTCTTC. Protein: CASTELGVSYNEQFF.